This TCR beta chain comes out of a study of blood T cell repertoires in COVID-19. About the research overall: Sites in the United States, Italy and Spain provided acute and convalescent COVID-19 samples. PBMCs, B-cell-depleted T cells, or T cells provided the cDNA or gDNA that made up the material.

Original analysis: Estimates of nucleated cell counts were drawn from the amplification of reference gene primers. The assay was immunoSEQ multiplex PCR, and TCRdb's table has in-frame clones only and misses some. V and J calls and clone size are as listed in that table; D and trimming were resolved from the DNA. The sample has roughly 47,000 clones, 70% to 90% seen once. CDR3 size: 14 residues. CDR1 LNHDA and CDR2 SQIVND come from the germline V gene (reference sequence). The V end lost 2 bases, the J end lost 1 base, and 8 bases lay between the germline ends. The sample consisted of peripheral blood. The TCR comes from a woman of 80 years or more with COVID-19, enrolled during active disease. This chain uses TRBV19 with TRBJ1-1; D gene ambiguous. CDR3 sequence: CASSIWAENTEAFF. The CDR3 nucleotides read TGTGCCAGTAGTATATGGGCAGAGAACACTGAAGCTTTCTTT.